Shown below are 4 T cell receptor beta chains from a single sample sequenced in a study of CD8 T cells in Susac syndrome. The RNA input was about 0.5 to 1 ug, and it was reverse transcribed with random hexamers. From the immunoSEQ multiplex PCR reads, TCRdb called clonotypes with MiXCR, one entry per CDR3 protein. The sample lists roughly 100,000 distinct CDR3 sequences, approximately 94% occurring once. The sample taken for sequencing was CD8+ T cells from PBMCs. These TCRs come from a human donor with Susac syndrome.

The chain employs TRBV13 and TRBJ1-3; 7 nucleotides match TRBD1. After removal of 8 bases from V and 2 bases from J, the junction contained 6 bases not matched to a gene. Germline assignment: CDR1 PRHDT and CDR2 FYEKMQ (reference sequence). The CDR3 is 14 residues long. CDR3 protein: CASEVTGAGNTIYF. CDR3 bases: TGTGCCAGCGAGGTTACAGGGGCTGGAAACACCATATATTTT.

The J gene is TRBJ2-6, the V gene TRBV15; 12 bases are a match to TRBD1. CDR1 is LNHNV, CDR2 YYDKDF, per germline (reference sequence). J was trimmed by 2 bases and V by 2 bases; bases with no gene match: 4. There are 18 residues in the CDR3. Here the CDR3 DNA reads TGTGCCACCAGCAGATTCCGGGACAGGGGGCCTGGGGCCAACGTCCTGACTTTC. Its protein is CATSRFRDRGPGANVLTF.

The chain joins TRBV7-6 to TRBJ2-1; 7 bases map to TRBD2. This CDR3 has 15 residues. CDR1 and CDR2 (germline): SGHVS, FNYEAQ. V lost 6 bases to trimming and J lost 4 bases; unmatched junction nucleotides: 9. The CDR3 reads CASRPAGSSYNEQFF. CDR3 DNA: TGTGCCAGCAGGCCAGCGGGGTCGTCGTACAATGAGCAGTTCTTC.

The chain is built from TRBV5-4 and TRBJ1-2, with TRBD1 matching 7 bases. Germline V gene data show CDR1 as SGHNT and CDR2 as YYREEE (reference sequence). The CDR3 totals 17 residues. The V and J ends lost 0 bases and 2 bases, in that order; junction bases with no gene match: 10. Here the CDR3 reads CASSLGDRQGHNYGYTF. The CDR3 DNA reads TGTGCCAGCAGCTTGGGAGATCGACAGGGACACAACTATGGCTACACCTTC.